Below, one T cell receptor beta chain is given with its context. This clone has a single count. Its cognate antigen has yet to be identified. Nothing much larger sits one base from this clone, and base qualities are not available. TCRbeta CDR3 regions were amplified from genomic DNA by means of the immunoSEQ Assay, a bias-controlled multiplex PCR. Per the source publication's procedure: The number of nucleated cells in each sample was estimated by amplification of reference gene primers within the assay. To quantify the absolute abundance of each unique TCRbeta CDR3 rearrangement, sequence reads were collapsed and filtered. Productive Simpson clonality was computed per sample as the square root of Simpson's diversity index over productive rearrangements. In its TCRdb copy, this immuneACCESS table keeps in-frame sequences only and misses some clones. Where compared with another copy, unresolved V genes explain less than half of these, and the others have no known cause. V, J and clone size are those of that table, while D and trimming were read from the DNA. Here the sample has roughly 86,000 clones; around 80% occur a single time. The top ten hold approximately 8.9% of the sample.

CDR1 and CDR2, per the germline V gene, are ENHRY and SYGVKD. The CDR3 numbers 11 residues from cysteine through phenylalanine. The only DNA kept is the CDR3, 33 bases in frame from the first base. The germline ends are 7 bases apart after V is trimmed by 4 bases and J by 7 bases. Samples from volunteer blood donors who had recovered from COVID-19 were contributed by a second Seattle source. The collaborating institutions used their own protocols to collect whole blood in K2EDTA tubes. Collaborator samples were shipped for TCRbeta analysis as frozen whole blood, isolated PBMCs, or DNA extracted from either sample type. The sample originates from a study of blood T cell repertoires in COVID-19 (dated by TCRdb to 2018 to 2021). Concerning the study at large: Samples covering the acute and convalescent phases of COVID-19 were provided by collaborators in the United States, Italy and Spain. The samples were drawn from the first 160 participants of the ongoing ImmuneRACE study and from 1,254 subjects provided by 6 global collaborators. The prospective study material was composed of cDNA or gDNA derived from T cells, B-cell-depleted T cells, or PBMCs. Nearly every sample came with metadata listing a de-identified subject ID, COVID-19 status, age in years and sex. The dataset comprised deeply sampled blood TCRbeta repertoires from subjects exposed to, actively infected with, or recovered from COVID-19. Where available, HLA class I and class II types were obtained from metadata supplied by the sample provider rather than from assay-based typing. The repertoires were made available in a free public database intended to serve as a resource for research on the immune response to SARS-CoV-2. On the study overall, not on this receptor specifically: The amount of clinical and demographic metadata varied by source and participant and was provided uncurated.

The V gene is TRBV10-3 and the J gene is TRBJ1-1; the D gene cannot be named for sure. The sample comprised peripheral blood. The TCR comes from a man between 45 and 60 years old who had recovered from COVID-19. The sequenced DNA is TGTGCCATCAGTGGGCAGGTTGAAGCTTTCTTT. This is translated as CAISGQVEAFF.